This passage covers 6 T cell receptor beta chains from one sample sequenced in a study of human CD4 T cells and Enterobacteriaceae. Memory CD4+ T cells were sorted as all CD4+ cells except CD45RA+CCR7+CD95- naive cells, over 95% pure. Measured with immunoSEQ multiplex PCR; TCRdb has only the in-frame clones, and not every one. The sample shows about 27,000 clones, roughly 80% of them seen only once. What was sequenced was memory CD4+ T cells from blood. These receptors were collected from a human donor in good health.

This chain connects TRBV6-1 to TRBJ1-4, with TRBD1 as a possible D gene (5 bases). V lost 0 bases, J lost 8 bases, and 16 bases lay in between. There are 16 residues in the CDR3. Germline values: CDR1 MNHNS, CDR2 SASEGT. The CDR3 spells CASSEALGVVIEKLFF. The DNA for the CDR3 is TGTGCCAGCAGTGAAGCGTTGGGGGTTGTAATAGAAAAACTGTTTTTT.

The gene calls are TRBV15 and TRBJ2-7; D is possibly TRBD1 or TRBD2 (5 bases each). The CDR3 has 13 residues. Germline assignment: CDR1 LNHNV and CDR2 YYDKDF (reference sequence). V lost 9 bases to trimming and J lost 3 bases, with 15 bases between them. Here the CDR3 DNA reads TGTGCCACTTCGGGACGGAGACGCTACGAGCAGTACTTC. Translating gives CATSGRRRYEQYF.

The chain recombines TRBV5-1 with TRBJ2-7, with TRBD1 matching 8 bases. Germline assignment: CDR1 SGHRS and CDR2 YFSETQ. The CDR3 covers 15 residues. J gave up 3 bases and V 3 bases, and 8 bases lay outside the gene matches. The DNA of the CDR3 is TGCGCCAGCAGCTCCCAGGGGGCAGTCGACTACGAGCAGTACTTC. It codes for CASSSQGAVDYEQYF.

The genes are TRBV6-1 and TRBJ1-6; possible D gene TRBD1, 6 bases. The V end was cut by 4 bases, the J end by 7 bases, with 17 bases between. There are 16 residues in the CDR3. In germline, CDR1 is MNHNS, CDR2 SASEGT. The CDR3 protein is CASSGLITGQNSPLHF. CDR3 bases: TGTGCCAGCAGTGGACTTATTACAGGGCAGAATTCACCCCTCCACTTT.

There are a few counts of this clone. The rearrangement uses TRBV4-1 and TRBJ1-6, with TRBD1 identical over 11 bases. Germline-derived CDR1 and CDR2 are MGHRA and YSYEKL. V trimming: 0 bases; J trimming: 5 bases; junction bases outside the gene matches: 9. The CDR3 totals 19 residues. CDR3 in DNA: TGCGCCAGCAGCCAAGAAGGGCGCGGGACAGGGGGAAATAATTCACCCCTCCACTTT. It encodes CASSQEGRGTGGNNSPLHF.

The chain combines TRBV2 with TRBJ2-6, with 10 positions matching TRBD2. The V gene end was trimmed by 11 bases and the J gene end by 2 bases; junction bases not matched to a gene: 12. The germline V gene encodes CDR1 SNHLY and CDR2 FYNNEI. This CDR3 contains 17 residues. In DNA, the CDR3 is TGTGCCGGCATGTCGGCTAGCGGGGGAGCTGGGGCCAACGTCCTGACTTTC. This encodes CAGMSASGGAGANVLTF.